The present TCR beta chain was sequenced within a study of blood T cell repertoires in COVID-19. Study as a whole: From T cells, B-cell-depleted T cells, or PBMCs came the material, which was cDNA or gDNA.

The CDR3 loop spans 16 amino acids. Germline CDR1 SGHTA, CDR2 FQGTGA. With 4 bases clipped from V and 4 bases from J, the junction kept 7 bases outside the gene matches. Only a few counts were recorded for this clone. The repertoire was sequenced with immunoSEQ multiplex PCR; TCRdb's copy has only in-frame clones and lacks some. The data contain about 190,000 clones, approximately 86% of them singletons. This TCR derives from a man aged 30 to 39 with acute or convalescent COVID-19. The sequenced sample consisted of peripheral blood. The V gene is TRBV7-3, the J gene TRBJ2-1; 10 nucleotides match TRBD1. In nucleotides, the CDR3 is TGTGCCAGCAGCTCGACAGGGGGCCCATTTTACAATGAGCAGTTCTTC. Protein product: CASSSTGGPFYNEQFF.